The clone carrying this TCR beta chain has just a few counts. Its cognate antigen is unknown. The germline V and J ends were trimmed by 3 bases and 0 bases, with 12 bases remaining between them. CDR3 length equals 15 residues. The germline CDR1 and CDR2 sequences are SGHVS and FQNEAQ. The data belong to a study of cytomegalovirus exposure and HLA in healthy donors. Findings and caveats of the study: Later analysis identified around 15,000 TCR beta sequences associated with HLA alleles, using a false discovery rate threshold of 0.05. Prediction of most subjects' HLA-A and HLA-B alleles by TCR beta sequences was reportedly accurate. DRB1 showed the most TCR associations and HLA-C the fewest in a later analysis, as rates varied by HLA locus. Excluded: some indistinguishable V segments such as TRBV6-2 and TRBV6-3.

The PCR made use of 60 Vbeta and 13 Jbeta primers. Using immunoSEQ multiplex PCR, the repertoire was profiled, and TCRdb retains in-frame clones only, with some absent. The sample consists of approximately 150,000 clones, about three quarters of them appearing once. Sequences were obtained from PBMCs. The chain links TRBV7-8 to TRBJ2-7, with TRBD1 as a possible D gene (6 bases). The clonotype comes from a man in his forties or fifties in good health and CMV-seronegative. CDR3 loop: CASSLRQDFSYEQYF. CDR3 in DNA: TGTGCCAGCAGCTTGCGACAGGACTTCTCCTACGAGCAGTACTTC.